This T cell receptor beta chain was identified in a study of T-cell memory formation after mild COVID-19. Study summary: TCR clusters were mostly confined to one donor each.

TCRdb itself ran the 5' RACE reads through MiXCR, one entry per CDR3 protein. Here the sample spans roughly 560,000 distinct CDR3 sequences, about a fifth being singletons. This clonotype was seen only a few times. CDR1 and CDR2 from the germline V gene are SGDLS and YYNGEE. This CDR3 has 12 residues. The V gene end was trimmed by 3 bases and the J gene end by 5 bases; junction bases not matched to a gene: 1. The rearrangement uses TRBV9 and TRBJ2-7; TRBD1 agrees at 8 bases. Specimen: PBMCs or a T cell subset sorted from them (not recorded which). The clonotype was recovered from an adult woman who had mild COVID-19 (a few samples of this study predate the infection). Cell type and time point are not known. CDR3 protein: CASSEDRDEQYF. Written as DNA, the CDR3 is TGTGCCAGCAGCGAGGACAGGGACGAGCAGTACTTC.